The rows below give T cell receptor beta chains drawn from one sample of a study of OX40 agonist ivuxolimab in advanced cancers. Sequencing was performed with immunoSEQ multiplex PCR; in TCRdb, only in-frame clones are kept and a portion is missing. Among tens of thousands of clones listed, 85% to 90% were seen once. Material: CD4+ or CD8+ T cells sorted from blood, obtained in a trial of the OX40 agonist ivuxolimab. The receptors originated from an adult with an advanced solid tumor such as melanoma, head and neck, liver or kidney cancer. CDR3s include the opening cysteine and the closing phenylalanine or tryptophan. The D gene is left open where the match is weak. Only part of the rows carry a size: once, few, many, or a class if the clone is expanded.

TRBV7-2	.	TRBJ1-2	.	TGTGCCAGCAGCCCAAGAGGGCTGGGGGCTTCAGGCTACACCTTC	CASSPRGLGASGYTF
TRBV29-1	TRBD1	TRBJ2-7	.	TGCAGCGTTGGGCAGGGACAGGCCTACGAGCAGTACTTC	CSVGQGQAYEQYF
TRBV7-9	TRBD2	TRBJ2-7	.	TGTGCCAGCAGCCCAAGGGCTAGCGGGAGTGGAGAGCAGTACTTC	CASSPRASGSGEQYF
TRBV28	TRBD1	TRBJ2-7	.	TGTGCCAGCAGTTTGTCACCGGGACAGGGTTTCGAGCAGTACTTC	CASSLSPGQGFEQYF
TRBV6-4	.	TRBJ2-7	.	TGTGCCAGCAAAACAGGGACTTTAAAGGGCCACGAGCAGTACTTC	CASKTGTLKGHEQYF
TRBV4-2	.	TRBJ1-6	.	TGTGCCAGCAGCCAAGGGACAGACATAAGATATTCACCCCTCCACTTT	CASSQGTDIRYSPLHF
TRBV14	.	TRBJ1-1	.	TGTGCCAGCAGCCGACAATTCCATAAGAACACTGAAGCTTTCTTT	CASSRQFHKNTEAFF
TRBV4-1	.	TRBJ1-3	.	TGCGCCAGCAGCCAAGAAGGAAGGCTCAACTCTGGAAACACCATATATTTT	CASSQEGRLNSGNTIYF
TRBV2	.	TRBJ2-1	once	TGTGCCAGCAGTGAGGACCGGGGTTTGATCTACAATGAGCAGTTCTTC	CASSEDRGLIYNEQFF
TRBV19	.	TRBJ1-2	.	TGTGCCAGTAGTACCTCGACAGCCCGGGCTGGCTACACCTTC	CASSTSTARAGYTF
TRBV27	.	TRBJ2-3	.	TGTGCCAGCAGGGCAGATACCGGGCTAGGCACAGATACGCAGTATTTT	CASRADTGLGTDTQYF
TRBV29-1	.	TRBJ2-3	.	TGCAGCGTTCCTGGGACTCCTCGAGCAGATACGCAGTATTTT	CSVPGTPRADTQYF
TRBV15	.	TRBJ2-2	few	TGTGCCACCAGCAGAGGCGGGGAGCTGTTTTTT	CATSRGGELFF
TRBV4-1	TRBD2	TRBJ2-1	once	TGCGCCAGCAGCCAAGAAGGTGTCGGGAGGTACAATGAGCAGTTCTTC	CASSQEGVGRYNEQFF
TRBV6-5	.	TRBJ1-4	.	TGTGCCAGCAGTTCCGGGAGGGTTAATGAAAAACTGTTTTTT	CASSSGRVNEKLFF
TRBV18	.	TRBJ2-5	.	TGTGCCAGCTCACCACTAGGAGAGACCCAGTACTTC	CASSPLGETQYF
TRBV6-5	.	TRBJ1-6	.	TGTGCCAGCAGCCGCGCACGGGGGTCACCCCTCCACTTT	CASSRARGSPLHF
TRBV27	.	TRBJ1-2	.	TGTGCCAGCAGTTTCCGGGGAGCCCATGGCTACACCTTC	CASSFRGAHGYTF
TRBV30	.	TRBJ1-5	.	TGTGCCTGGAGTCCTGGACCCTTTATTCAGCCCCAGCATTTT	CAWSPGPFIQPQHF
TRBV2	.	TRBJ2-3	.	TGTGCCAGCAAGATCGGACAGAACACAGATACGCAGTATTTT	CASKIGQNTDTQYF
TRBV19	.	TRBJ1-5	.	TGTGCCAGTACCGGCTCGGGGGGCTCAATTCAGCCCCAGCATTTT	CASTGSGGSIQPQHF
TRBV4-1	.	TRBJ1-4	.	TGCGCCAGCAGCTCCGGCCGGGCTCCGGAGGCAAAACTGTTTTTT	CASSSGRAPEAKLFF
TRBV9	.	TRBJ1-6	.	TGTGCCAGCAGCGTAGAGCCAAATTCACCCCTCCACTTT	CASSVEPNSPLHF
TRBV18	.	TRBJ1-1	.	TGTGCCAGCTCACCACCAATAGGGGGAGACACTGAAGCTTTCTTT	CASSPPIGGDTEAFF
TRBV5-4	TRBD2	TRBJ2-5	few	TGTGCCAGCAGCCGGACTAGCGGCTATCAAGAGACCCAGTACTTC	CASSRTSGYQETQYF
TRBV6-6	TRBD2	TRBJ2-3	.	TGTGCCAGCAGAAGAAGTCCAGCGGGAGTTGATACGCAGTATTTT	CASRRSPAGVDTQYF
TRBV27	.	TRBJ2-1	.	TGTGCCAGCAGTCCCCGGACTACCGTCACCTACAATGAGCAGTTCTTC	CASSPRTTVTYNEQFF
TRBV21-1	.	TRBJ1-2	.	TGTGCCAGCAGCGCCGAACCGGGACAGGGGATAGAGGGCTACACCTTC	CASSAEPGQGIEGYTF